A selection of T cell receptor beta chains follows, all from one sample in a study of high-grade serous ovarian cancer treatment subgroups. Clones were read by immunoSEQ multiplex PCR, and TCRdb kept only the in-frame ones, dropping some. The data contain about 18,000 clones, roughly 75% of them singletons. The sample taken for sequencing was tumor tissue. The receptors come from a human donor with high-grade serous ovarian cancer. CDR3s include the opening cysteine and the closing phenylalanine or tryptophan. A D gene is named only where the DNA matches it firmly. Clone size is stated in some rows and not others, as once, few, many or a class when expanded.

>NA|TRBV7-2|TRBD1|TRBJ2-7
TGTGCCAGCAGGGGGCGAGACAGGGGCTACGAGCAGTACTTC
CASRGRDRGYEQYF
>NA|TRBV27|NA|TRBJ1-1
TGTGCCAGCAGTTTTGACTGGGAAGGTGAAGCTTTCTTT
CASSFDWEGEAFF
>medium-sized|TRBV28|NA|TRBJ1-2
TGTGCCAGCAGTCCTTCAAACTGGGGTAACTATGGCTACACCTTC
CASSPSNWGNYGYTF
>NA|TRBV20-1|TRBD1|TRBJ1-2
TGCAGTGCAGGACAGGGTAGGGGCTACACCTTC
CSAGQGRGYTF
>NA|TRBV27|NA|TRBJ1-2
TGTGCCAGCAGTTCCAACTATAGTCCGGACTATGGCTACACCTTC
CASSSNYSPDYGYTF
>NA|TRBV7-9|TRBD2|TRBJ2-1
TGTGCCAGCAGCCTTTTAGCGGGAGGGTACAATGAGCAGTTCTTC
CASSLLAGGYNEQFF
>NA|TRBV2|NA|TRBJ2-7
TGTGCCAGCAGTGGCATTTGGACGGCCTACGAGCAGTACTTC
CASSGIWTAYEQYF
>few|TRBV19|NA|TRBJ1-2
TGTGCCAGTAGTGATCCGGCGAAGGGGATAGGGAACTATGGCTACACCTTC
CASSDPAKGIGNYGYTF
>NA|TRBV11-3|NA|TRBJ2-5
TGTGCCAGCAGCGCGGTAGAGACCCAGTACTTC
CASSAVETQYF
>few|TRBV5-1|NA|TRBJ2-3
TGCGCCAGCAGCTCTAGCACAGATACGCAGTATTTT
CASSSSTDTQYF
>NA|TRBV30|NA|TRBJ2-5
TGTGCCTGGAGTGGCAACGGGGGGCCGGAGACCCAGTACTTC
CAWSGNGGPETQYF
>NA|TRBV19|TRBD1|TRBJ2-5
TGTGCCAGTAGTCCCCCCCGGGACAGGGGACAAGAGACCCAGTACTTC
CASSPPRDRGQETQYF
>NA|TRBV7-8|NA|TRBJ1-4
TGTGCCAGCAGCTTAGGTGCGGGGAGGGTGAGAGAAAAACTGTTTTTT
CASSLGAGRVREKLFF
>NA|TRBV5-1|TRBD2|TRBJ2-3
TGCGCCAGCAGCCTCGGACTAGCGGGGGGGAATACGCAGTATTTT
CASSLGLAGGNTQYF
>NA|TRBV6-5|NA|TRBJ1-3
TGTGCCAGCAGTCCATCCTCTGGAAACACCATATATTTT
CASSPSSGNTIYF
>NA|TRBV4-2|NA|TRBJ2-2
TGTGCCAGCAGCTCACTTAACGGATCGACCCCCCCCGGGGAGCTGTTTTTT
CASSSLNGSTPPGELFF
>NA|TRBV11-3|NA|TRBJ1-3
TGTGCCAGCAGCCCACGGACCGGGGCCTCGAGCTCTGGAAACACCATATATTTT
CASSPRTGASSSGNTIYF
>NA|TRBV19|TRBD2|TRBJ2-7
TGTGCCAGTAGTAACTTAAGGGCTAGCGGGACCTACGAGCAGTACTTC
CASSNLRASGTYEQYF
>few|TRBV5-5|NA|TRBJ1-2
TGTGCCAGCAGCTTAACCACCGGACAGACAATTTATGGCTACACCTTC
CASSLTTGQTIYGYTF
>NA|TRBV7-9|NA|TRBJ2-1
TGTGCCAGCAGCCCGACCCGGGGCTTCCATGAGCAGTTCTTC
CASSPTRGFHEQFF
>few|TRBV7-6|NA|TRBJ2-5
TGTGCCAGCACAGGGAGCCAAGAGACCCAGTACTTC
CASTGSQETQYF
>NA|TRBV2|NA|TRBJ2-6
TGTGCCAGCAGTAGAGGAGGGGCCAACGTCCTGACTTTC
CASSRGGANVLTF
>NA|TRBV7-2|TRBD2|TRBJ2-7
TGTGCCAGCAGCTTGAGGACTAGCGGGAGCTCCTACGAGCAGTACTTC
CASSLRTSGSSYEQYF
>few|TRBV29-1|TRBD2|TRBJ2-1
TGCAGCGCTTCCCGACTAGCGGGAGGAAGTGGTGAGCAGTTCTTC
CSASRLAGGSGEQFF
>NA|TRBV4-1|NA|TRBJ1-3
TGCGCCAGCAGCCAATCGCATCTTGTAAACACCATATATTTT
CASSQSHLVNTIYF
>NA|TRBV6-6|NA|TRBJ1-1
TGTGCCAGCAGTCAAACAGGGCTGAACACTGAAGCTTTCTTT
CASSQTGLNTEAFF
>once|TRBV4-2|TRBD1|TRBJ1-2
TGTGCCAGCAGCCAAGAGGGGCCCGGGACAGGGGGGTTGATGGGCGGCTACACCTTC
CASSQEGPGTGGLMGGYTF
>NA|TRBV9|TRBD2|TRBJ2-5
TGTGCCAGCAGCCCTAGTAACGGGGAGGGGACCCAGTACTTC
CASSPSNGEGTQYF
>NA|TRBV19|NA|TRBJ2-5
TGTGCCAGTAGTCGCGGGTACCCCGGAGGAGAGACCCAGTACTTC
CASSRGYPGGETQYF
>NA|TRBV19|NA|TRBJ1-5
TGTGCCAGTAGTATGGGTCGGGGGGCGGCTCAGCCCCAGCATTTT
CASSMGRGAAQPQHF
>NA|TRBV29-1|TRBD2|TRBJ2-1
TGCAGCGTACTAGCGGGAGTCAGTGAGCAGTTCTTC
CSVLAGVSEQFF
>NA|TRBV5-1|TRBD2|TRBJ2-7
TGCGCCAGCAGCTTGTCTGGCGGGAGGGCCCACGAGCAGTACTTC
CASSLSGGRAHEQYF
>once|TRBV5-1|NA|TRBJ2-7
TGCGCCAGTCACCCGGCGCTGGGGGTAAACGAGCAGTACTTC
CASHPALGVNEQYF
>NA|TRBV2|NA|TRBJ1-5
TGTGCCAGCAGTGAACACACATATAGCAATCAGCCCCAGCATTTT
CASSEHTYSNQPQHF
>NA|TRBV5-1|NA|TRBJ2-1
TGCGCCAGCAGAAGCTTGAGGACCCTCGGCAATGAGCAGTTCTTC
CASRSLRTLGNEQFF
>once|TRBV7-2|NA|TRBJ2-2
TGTGCCAGCAGCTTAGTTGGGGCCACCGGGTCCGGGGAGCTGTTTTTT
CASSLVGATGSGELFF
>NA|TRBV19|NA|TRBJ1-1
TGTGCCAGTAGTATAGATCTGGGCCGCTACACTGAAGCTTTCTTT
CASSIDLGRYTEAFF
>NA|TRBV28|NA|TRBJ2-7
TGTGCCAGCAGTTTATCTTCTACCGGATCCTACGAGCAGTACTTC
CASSLSSTGSYEQYF
>NA|TRBV5-1|NA|TRBJ2-5
TGCGCCAGCAGCTTGGCCGGATCGGCCGAAGAGACCCAGTACTTC
CASSLAGSAEETQYF
>NA|TRBV6-5|TRBD1|TRBJ1-1
TGTGCCAGCAGGGAACCGGGACAGGGCCGGACTGAAGCTTTCTTT
CASREPGQGRTEAFF
>few|TRBV7-7|NA|TRBJ2-6
TGTGCCAGCAGCTTTTCGGTGCCACAAAGTCGGGCCAACGTCCTGACTTTC
CASSFSVPQSRANVLTF
>NA|TRBV7-7|TRBD2|TRBJ2-1
TGTGCTAGCAGCTTAGTAGCGGGAGTATACAATGAGCAGTTCTTC
CASSLVAGVYNEQFF
>NA|TRBV7-6|NA|TRBJ2-1
TGTGCCAGCAGCTTAGCGCAGAACAATGAGCAGTTCTTC
CASSLAQNNEQFF
>NA|TRBV6-4|NA|TRBJ2-1
TGTGCCAGCAGCCCTACTACAGAGCACAATGAGCAGTTCTTC
CASSPTTEHNEQFF
>once|TRBV4-3|NA|TRBJ1-1
TGCGCCAGCAGCCAAGCCTCTGCTGGAAACACTGAAGCTTTCTTT
CASSQASAGNTEAFF
>NA|TRBV5-1|NA|TRBJ1-2
TGCGCCAGCAGCTTGCCTGGGTATGGCTACACCTTC
CASSLPGYGYTF
>few|TRBV27|NA|TRBJ1-5
TGTGCCAGCAGTTTATCGTCGCCAGGTAATCAGCCCCAGCATTTT
CASSLSSPGNQPQHF
>NA|TRBV29-1|NA|TRBJ1-2
TGCAGCGTTGCATCGACGGTTGGCTACACCTTC
CSVASTVGYTF
>NA|TRBV4-3|TRBD1|TRBJ1-5
TGCGCCAGCAGCCTATACAGGGGTCAGCCCCAGCATTTT
CASSLYRGQPQHF
>NA|TRBV10-3|TRBD2|TRBJ2-7
TGTGCCACCCAGGGACTAGCGGGCAAGTACGAGCAGTACTTC
CATQGLAGKYEQYF